What follows is one T cell receptor beta chain and its context. No antigen is known for it. Primers included in the PCR were 60 Vbeta and 13 Jbeta primers. This table comes from immunoSEQ multiplex PCR, and its TCRdb copy is limited to in-frame clones, with some not included. The sample contains some 74,000 clones, approximately 70% of which appear only once. This entry is derived from a study of cytomegalovirus exposure and HLA in healthy donors. Deletions cut 5 bases from V and 0 bases from J, with 11 bases between. The CDR3 totals 14 residues. Germline V gives CDR1 MNHEY, CDR2 SMNVEV (reference sequence). Study results and caveats: Most likely, a cluster of highly shared sequence variants arose as a sequencing artifact. The study labeled more than 150 TCR beta chains cytomegalovirus-associated. Later analysis associated a missense DCLRE1C variant with TCR beta V- and J-gene trimming.

The sequencing sample was made of PBMCs. The chain employs TRBV27 and TRBJ2-7; D unclear. The TCR sequence derives from a man aged 40-50 years in good health and CMV-seropositive. The CDR3 DNA sequence: TGTGCCAGCAGTCTAACAGTCCTCTCCTACGAGCAGTACTTC. It yields the protein CASSLTVLSYEQYF.